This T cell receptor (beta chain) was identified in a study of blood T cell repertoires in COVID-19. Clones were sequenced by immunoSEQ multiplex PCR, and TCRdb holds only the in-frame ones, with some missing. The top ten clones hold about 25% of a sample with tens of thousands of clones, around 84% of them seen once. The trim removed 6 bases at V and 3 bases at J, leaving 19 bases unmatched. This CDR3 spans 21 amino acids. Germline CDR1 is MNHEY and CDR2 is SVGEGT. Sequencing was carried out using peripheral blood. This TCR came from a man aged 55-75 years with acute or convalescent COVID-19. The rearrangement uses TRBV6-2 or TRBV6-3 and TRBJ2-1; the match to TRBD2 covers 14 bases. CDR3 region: CASRPTSLGLAGGLIYNEQFF. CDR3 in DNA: TGTGCCAGCAGGCCTACCTCGCTCGGACTAGCGGGGGGTTTAATCTACAATGAGCAGTTCTTC.